The present T cell receptor beta chain was sequenced within a study of blood T cell repertoires in COVID-19 (dated by TCRdb to 2020 to 2021). In terms of the full investigation: The collaborator samples originated in the United States, Italy and Spain and spanned the acute and convalescent phases of COVID-19. The dataset comprised deeply sampled blood TCRbeta repertoires from subjects exposed to, actively infected with, or recovered from COVID-19. The prospective study material was composed of cDNA or gDNA derived from T cells, B-cell-depleted T cells, or PBMCs. The repertoires were made available in a free public database intended to serve as a resource for research on the immune response to SARS-CoV-2. Where HLA class I and class II types were available, the types were taken from metadata supplied by the sample provider, not from assay-based typing. Nearly every sample came with metadata listing a de-identified subject ID, COVID-19 status, age in years and sex. Samples came from the ongoing ImmuneRACE study (first 160 participants) plus 1,254 subjects from 6 global collaborators. What the study reported, not specific to this receptor: How much clinical and demographic metadata was included differed by source and by participant, and the metadata was provided uncurated.

The CDR3, cysteine through phenylalanine, is 17 amino acids long. The kept DNA is CDR3 alone, 51 bases in frame from the first base. According to the germline V gene (reference sequence), CDR1 reads LGHDT and CDR2 reads YNNKEL. The junction shows trimming of 6 bases on V and 4 bases on J, and the gene matches do not reach 15 bases of it. Whole blood was collected in K2EDTA tubes by collaborating institutions according to the institutions' own protocols. For TCRbeta analysis, collaborators shipped samples in one of three forms: frozen whole blood, isolated PBMCs, or DNA extracted from either of those sample types. The immunoSEQ Assay, a bias-controlled multiplex PCR, was used to amplify TCRbeta CDR3 regions from genomic DNA. In the source study's methods: The number of nucleated cells in each sample was estimated by amplification of reference gene primers within the assay. Sequence reads were collapsed and filtered to measure the absolute abundance of every unique TCRbeta CDR3 rearrangement. For each sample, productive Simpson clonality was calculated as the square root of Simpson's diversity index over productive rearrangements. TCRdb holds this immuneACCESS table with in-frame rearrangements only. Some clones are missing; in checked studies, unresolved V genes explain under half, and the rest has no known cause. D and trimming were read from the DNA, whereas the V and J calls and clone size are those reported in that table. The sample profile shows around 200,000 clones; 88% of them were found once. The ten largest clones represent around 0.7% of the sample.

Concerning this clone: The antigen this receptor binds is unknown. No quality values exist for individual bases; no much larger clone is one base distant.

The sequenced sample was peripheral blood. The source of this sequence is a man aged 40-49 years with acute or convalescent COVID-19. The V and J segments used are TRBV3-1 (or the pseudogene TRBV3-2) and TRBJ2-7, and 10 junctional nucleotides match TRBD2. The nucleotide sequence is given as TGTGCCAGCAGGTCACTGGGGAGCGGGGGGGCGAGTTACGAGCAGTACTTC. Protein translation: CASRSLGSGGASYEQYF.